A single sample is the source of the 21 T cell receptor beta chains below, sequenced in a study of T cells after yellow fever vaccination. Using its own MiXCR run on the 5' RACE reads, TCRdb lists one record per CDR3 protein. This table has some 200,000 distinct CDR3 sequences, 9.5% to 11% appearing once. Sample: CD8+ T cells sorted from PBMCs, taken 15 days after the yellow fever booster vaccination. The receptors stem from a man between 18 and 29 years old who received the YFV17D yellow fever vaccine.

This chain connects TRBV12-3 or TRBV12-4 to TRBJ2-7; D tentatively reads TRBD1 or TRBD2 (6 bases each). The CDR3 contains 14 residues. V was pared by 0 bases and J by 6 bases, with 12 bases between. The CDR3 DNA reads TGTGCCAGCAGTTTAGCGTATTGGGGGGCCGAGCAGTACTTC. As protein: CASSLAYWGAEQYF.

V and J are TRBV27 and TRBJ2-2, with 11 bases that match TRBD2. Losses at the gene ends were 6 bases for V and 4 bases for J; bases not matched to a gene: 1. The CDR3 spans 14 residues. The germline V gene encodes CDR1 MNHEY and CDR2 SMNVEV (reference sequence). CDR3 protein: CASRLAGGTGELFF. As DNA, the CDR3 is TGTGCCAGCAGGCTAGCGGGGGGCACCGGGGAGCTGTTTTTT.

V usage is TRBV7-2 and J usage is TRBJ2-1; D unresolved. Germline V lookup: CDR1 SGHTA, CDR2 FQGNSA. The CDR3 covers 13 residues. Trimming took off 0 bases at V and 8 bases at J, with 8 bases between the two ends. The CDR3 bases are TGTGCCAGCAGCTTAGCGCCCCGAGATGAGCAGTTCTTC. Protein: CASSLAPRDEQFF.

This clonotype was counted between two and nine times. J is TRBJ1-5 and V is TRBV4-1; D is ambiguous. V was shortened by 0 bases and J by 0 bases, with 12 bases between the two germline ends. Looked up from germline, CDR1 is MGHRA and CDR2 is YSYEKL. The CDR3 loop spans 17 amino acids. The CDR3 DNA is TGCGCCAGCAGCCAAGATCGGGAGATTTTTAGCAATCAGCCCCAGCATTTT. It yields the protein CASSQDREIFSNQPQHF.

This clonotype came up a few times. The chain couples TRBV12-3 or TRBV12-4 to TRBJ2-7, with D perhaps matching TRBD1 (5 bases). Trimming left V 1 base short and J 4 bases short, with 14 bases between. This CDR3 comprises 15 residues. CDR3 protein: CASSLVRQGGYEQYF. The DNA for the CDR3 is TGTGCCAGCAGTTTAGTTAGGCAGGGCGGTTACGAGCAGTACTTC.

This clonotype was observed a few times. The chain combines TRBV27 with TRBJ2-5; D might be TRBD1 (5 bases). The CDR3 runs 16 residues. Looked up from germline, CDR1 is MNHEY and CDR2 is SMNVEV (reference sequence). V was cut by 1 base and J by 0 bases, with 12 bases left in between. The CDR3 DNA sequence: TGTGCCAGCAGTTTATTAGGGGCTACGTACCAAGAGACCCAGTACTTC. The encoded protein is CASSLLGATYQETQYF.

This clonotype was recorded at least ten times. The chain has TRBV7-6 and TRBJ2-5; 9 nucleotides match TRBD2. CDR1 is SGHVS and CDR2 is FNYEAQ in the germline V gene. With V trimmed by 4 bases and J by 5 bases, 2 bases remained unmatched. This CDR3 is 13 amino acids long. As DNA, the CDR3 is TGTGCCAGCAGCTCAGGACTAGCGGAGACCCAGTACTTC. Protein: CASSSGLAETQYF. The variable domain in full, with the rest retrieved from reference TRBV7-6 and TRBJ2-5, is GAGVSQSPRYKVTKRGQDVALRCDPISGHVSLYWYRQALGQGPEFLTYFNYEAQQDKSGLPNDRFSAERPEGSISTLTIQRTEQRDSAMYRCASSSGLAETQYFGPGTRLLVL.

This clonotype was observed at least ten times. The gene calls are TRBV18 and TRBJ2-3, with 7 nucleotides matching TRBD1. The CDR3 runs 15 residues. Germline V lookup: CDR1 KGHSH, CDR2 LQKENI. With 4 bases clipped from V and 0 bases from J, the junction kept 4 bases outside the gene matches. The CDR3 is CASSQRGQSTDTQYF. The CDR3 DNA sequence: TGTGCCAGCTCACAGAGGGGGCAAAGCACAGATACGCAGTATTTT.

V usage is TRBV24-1 and J usage is TRBJ2-1; 13 bases align to TRBD2. CDR3 length: 13 amino acids. V dropped 9 bases and J dropped 8; count of bases not matched to a gene: 3. CDR1 is KGHDR, CDR2 SFDVKD, per germline. The CDR3 sequence: CATRLAGGDEQFF. The CDR3 DNA reads as TGTGCCACCCGACTAGCGGGGGGCGATGAGCAGTTCTTC.

The rearrangement links TRBV29-1 to TRBJ1-2, with 7 positions matching TRBD1. V lost 1 base to trimming and J lost 2 bases; unmatched junction nucleotides: 4. The CDR3 has 14 residues. CDR1 SQVTM and CDR2 ANQGSEA come from the germline V gene. CDR3 coding DNA: TGCAGCGTTGAAGGGGGGACAGAGAACTATGGCTACACCTTC. The encoded protein is CSVEGGTENYGYTF.

This clonotype was recorded a few times. V is TRBV12-3 or TRBV12-4 and J is TRBJ1-4; no firm D call. CDR3 length equals 17 residues. Trimming cost V 7 bases and J 0 bases, with 18 bases left between them. The CDR3 DNA reads as TGTGCCAGCACCTTTCTCCCGGGCACGGCAACTAATGAAAAACTGTTTTTT. It yields the protein CASTFLPGTATNEKLFF.

The chain has TRBV4-1 and TRBJ2-1; TRBD1 aligns across 8 bases. Germline CDR1 MGHRA, CDR2 YSYEKL. Losses at the gene ends were 7 bases for V and 0 bases for J; bases not matched to a gene: 8. The CDR3 consists of 16 residues. Here the CDR3 reads CASTPTGGSSYNEQFF. As DNA, the CDR3 is TGCGCCAGCACCCCAACAGGGGGGAGCTCCTACAATGAGCAGTTCTTC.

This clonotype is medium-sized (0.01 to 0.1%) in the sample. The DNA of the CDR3 is TGCGCCAGCAGGCCTGGGGACTCCTACGAGCAGTACTTC. Protein product: CASRPGDSYEQYF. V gene TRBV10-2 combines with J gene TRBJ2-7; unclear D gene. Deletions cut 6 bases from V and 0 bases from J, with 9 bases between. The CDR3 loop spans 13 amino acids. Germline lookup yields CDR1 WSHSY and CDR2 SAAADI.

J is TRBJ2-5 and V is TRBV6-5, with a possible D match to TRBD2 (6 bases). This CDR3 is 13 amino acids long. Trimming removed 5 bases from V and 2 bases from J, with 9 bases in between. Germline values: CDR1 MNHEY, CDR2 SVGAGI. The CDR3 loop is CASSRDFQETQYF. CDR3 in DNA: TGTGCCAGCAGTCGGGACTTTCAAGAGACCCAGTACTTC.

This clonotype was observed a handful of times. The CDR3 nucleotides are TGCGCCAGCAGCTTGGGACAGGCCCCTTATAATTCACCCCTCCACTTT. Protein: CASSLGQAPYNSPLHF. The J gene is TRBJ1-6, the V gene TRBV5-1, with D possibly TRBD1 on 6 matching bases. V was clipped by 0 bases and J by 4 bases, with 11 bases between them. Germline CDR1 and CDR2: SGHRS and YFSETQ. The CDR3 totals 16 residues.

V gene TRBV30 combines with J gene TRBJ2-7, with 8 bases identical to TRBD1. The germline V gene has CDR1 GTSNPN and CDR2 SVGIG (reference sequence). CDR3 length: 14 amino acids. J was trimmed by 4 bases and V by 3 bases; bases with no gene match: 8. CDR3 loop: CAWRAGGGSYEQYF. Here the CDR3 DNA reads TGTGCCTGGAGGGCAGGGGGCGGGTCATACGAGCAGTACTTC. Based on the CDR3 plus reference TRBV30 and TRBJ2-7, the full variable domain is SQTIHQWPATLVQPVGSPLSLECTVEGTSNPNLYWYRQAAGRGLQLLFYSVGIGQISSEVPQNLSASRPQDRQFILSSKKLLLSDSGFYLCAWRAGGGSYEQYFGPGTRLTVT.

This clonotype was seen a handful of times. The V gene is TRBV10-2, the J gene TRBJ1-1, with TRBD1 as a possible D gene (5 bases). The length of the CDR3 is 15 residues. Looked up from germline, CDR1 is WSHSY and CDR2 is SAAADI. V lost 2 bases to trimming and J lost 4 bases, with 14 bases between them. The CDR3 spells CASSEGGTQGTEAFF. The DNA of the CDR3 is TGCGCCAGCAGTGAGGGGGGAACCCAGGGCACTGAAGCTTTCTTT.

This clonotype was counted between two and nine times. This chain links TRBV27 with TRBJ2-2; D gene unclear. V lost 1 base and J lost 6, with 15 bases in between. The CDR3 extends over 16 amino acids. Germline V lookup: CDR1 MNHEY, CDR2 SMNVEV (reference sequence). This CDR3 reads CASSLFYSLPAGELFF. The DNA of the CDR3 is TGTGCCAGCAGTTTATTCTACAGTCTACCCGCCGGGGAGCTGTTTTTT.

This clonotype was seen ten or more times. The V call is TRBV12-3 or TRBV12-4, the J call TRBJ2-7; D could derive from TRBD1 or TRBD2 (6 bases each). Between the trimmed V and J ends, which lost 4 bases and 4 bases, there was a span of 14 bases. CDR3 size: 14 residues. The CDR3 nucleotides read TGTGCCAGCAGTTGGAGGGGGACCCCTTACGAGCAGTACTTC. This sequence encodes CASSWRGTPYEQYF.

The chain links TRBV7-8 to TRBJ2-2; 11 nucleotides agree with TRBD2. Germline CDR1 is SGHVS and CDR2 is FQNEAQ. The CDR3 consists of 16 residues. The V segment lost 5 bases and the J segment 5 bases; nucleotides outside the gene matches: 7. This CDR3 reads CASSTPGTSGTGELFF. CDR3 bases: TGTGCCAGCAGCACGCCCGGGACTAGCGGAACCGGGGAGCTGTTTTTT. The complete variable domain, with remaining parts taken from reference TRBV7-8 and TRBJ2-2, reads GAGVSQSPRYKVAKRGQDVALRCDPISGHVSLFWYQQALGQGPEFLTYFQNEAQLDKSGLPSDRFFAERPEGSVSTLKIQRTQQEDSAVYLCASSTPGTSGTGELFFGEGSRLTVL.

The J gene is TRBJ1-1, the V gene TRBV7-9; no definite D call. V was pared by 5 bases and J by 5 bases, with 9 bases between. This CDR3 has 12 residues. In germline, CDR1 is SEHNR, CDR2 FQNEAQ (reference sequence). CDR3 DNA: TGTGCCAGCAGCGGGATGGGGACTGAAGCTTTCTTT. It translates to CASSGMGTEAFF.